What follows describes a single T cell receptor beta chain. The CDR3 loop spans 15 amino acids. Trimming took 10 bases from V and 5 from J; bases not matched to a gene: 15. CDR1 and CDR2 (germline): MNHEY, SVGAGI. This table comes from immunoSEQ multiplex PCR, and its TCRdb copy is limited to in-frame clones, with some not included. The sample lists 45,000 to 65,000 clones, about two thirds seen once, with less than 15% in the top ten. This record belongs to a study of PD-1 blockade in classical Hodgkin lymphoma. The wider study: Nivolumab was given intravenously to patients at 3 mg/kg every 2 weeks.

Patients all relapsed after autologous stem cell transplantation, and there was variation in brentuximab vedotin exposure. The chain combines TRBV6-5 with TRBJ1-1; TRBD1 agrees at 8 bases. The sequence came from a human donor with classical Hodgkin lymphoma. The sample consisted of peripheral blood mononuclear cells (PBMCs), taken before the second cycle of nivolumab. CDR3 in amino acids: CATRGNQGAGTEAFF. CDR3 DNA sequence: TGTGCCACCAGGGGCAATCAGGGGGCGGGAACTGAAGCTTTCTTT.